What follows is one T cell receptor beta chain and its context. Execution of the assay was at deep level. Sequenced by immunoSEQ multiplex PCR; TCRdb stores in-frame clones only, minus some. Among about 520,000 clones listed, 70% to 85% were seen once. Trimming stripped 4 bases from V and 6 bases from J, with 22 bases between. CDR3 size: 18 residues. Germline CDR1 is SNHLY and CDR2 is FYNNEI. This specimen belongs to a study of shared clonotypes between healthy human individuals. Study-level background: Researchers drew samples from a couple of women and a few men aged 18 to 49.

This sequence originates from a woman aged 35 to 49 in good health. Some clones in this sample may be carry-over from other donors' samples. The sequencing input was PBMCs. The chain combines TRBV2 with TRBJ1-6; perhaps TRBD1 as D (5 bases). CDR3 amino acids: CASSGRAPTFPSNSPLHF. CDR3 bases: TGTGCCAGCAGTGGCAGGGCCCCTACTTTTCCGAGTAATTCACCCCTCCACTTT.